The source of this TCR beta chain is a study of CD8 T cells in Susac syndrome. TEMRA cells were FACS-enriched, with CD8+ and CD4+ T cells isolated negatively. CDR1 and CDR2 (germline): DFQATT, SNEGSKA (reference sequence). CDR3 size: 15 residues. V lost 0 bases to trimming and J lost 0 bases, with 9 bases between them. cDNA came from approximately 0.5 to 1 ug RNA primed by random hexamers. TCRdb processed the immunoSEQ multiplex PCR reads anew with MiXCR; each CDR3 protein has one entry. This table has roughly 200,000 distinct CDR3 sequences, 85% to 95% appearing once. The origin of this receptor is a human donor in good health. The sequencing input was CD4+ T cells from PBMCs. The chain recombines TRBV20-1 with TRBJ1-5; D is unclear. The CDR3 DNA is TGCAGTGCTAGAGATCGACCATATAGCAATCAGCCCCAGCATTTT. This codes for CSARDRPYSNQPQHF.